These 15 T cell receptor beta chains originate from one sample sequenced in a study of beta chain features in type 1 diabetes. Study results and limitations: Within each of all four CD4+ subsets, Type 1 diabetes patients had TCRB CDR3s that were moderately but significantly shorter.

These receptors have no identified antigens. Expressed TCRB transcripts were sequenced because the isolated RNA had all been reverse transcribed beforehand. TCRdb's copy holds only in-frame clones and misses some; the assay was immunoSEQ multiplex PCR. This repertoire shows approximately 170,000 clones, approximately 8.1% found once; its top ten account for 0.5%. Sequencing used central memory CD4+ T cells from blood. The receptors were gathered from a man in his late teens or twenties with type 1 diabetes.

This clone was counted a few times. This chain links TRBV30 with TRBJ2-6; TRBD2 agrees at 12 bases. The germline gives CDR1 GTSNPN, CDR2 SVGIG (reference sequence). Losses at the gene ends were 8 bases for V and 0 bases for J; bases not matched to a gene: 11. The CDR3 spans 18 residues. The CDR3 nucleotides read TGTGCCGGGACCCTACAGACTAGCGGGGGCTCTGGGGCCAACGTCCTGACTTTC. This encodes CAGTLQTSGGSGANVLTF.

This clone has a handful of counts. This chain connects TRBV28 to TRBJ2-7, with TRBD2 identical over 8 bases. Per germline, CDR1 MDHEN and CDR2 SYDVKM. Trimming at V came to 5 bases and at J to 0 bases, leaving 6 bases not matched to a gene. The CDR3 totals 15 residues. The DNA of the CDR3 is TGTGCCAGCAGTCTCCCAGCGGGGGCCTCCTACGAGCAGTACTTC. This codes for CASSLPAGASYEQYF.

This sequence joins TRBV23-1 and TRBJ1-2; TRBD1 agrees at 11 bases. TRBV23-1 is known as an ORF, though its function is uncertain. The trim removed 6 bases at V and 1 base at J, leaving 19 bases unmatched. The CDR3 loop spans 20 amino acids. CDR3 protein: CASSLKKPGTGGIVNYGYTF. The CDR3 region has the DNA TGCGCCAGCAGCCTAAAAAAGCCCGGGACAGGGGGGATTGTTAACTATGGCTACACCTTC.

V is TRBV29-1 and J is TRBJ2-5; D perhaps matches TRBD2 (6 bases). This CDR3 contains 13 residues. The germline V and J ends were trimmed by 3 bases and 5 bases, with 13 bases remaining between them. The germline gives CDR1 SQVTM, CDR2 ANQGSEA. In nucleotides, the CDR3 is TGCAGCGTTGAGGTACATCGGGGGGAGACCCAGTACTTC. It codes for CSVEVHRGETQYF. Filled out from reference TRBV29-1 and TRBJ2-5, the complete variable domain reads SAVISQKPSRDICQRGTSLTIQCQVDSQVTMMFWYRQQPGQSLTLIATANQGSEATYESGFVIDKFPISRPNLTFSTLTVSNMSPEDSSIYLCSVEVHRGETQYFGPGTRLLVL.

The rearrangement joins TRBV4-2 to TRBJ1-1; 11 nucleotides match TRBD1. CDR3 length: 15 amino acids. From germline, CDR1 is LGHNA and CDR2 YNFKEQ. Germline trimming cut 4 bases from V and 1 base from J; bases unmatched to any gene: 2. For the CDR3, the DNA is TGTGCCAGCAGCCGAGGACAGGGGGCGAACACTGAAGCTTTCTTT. This encodes CASSRGQGANTEAFF.

The chain carries TRBV18 and TRBJ1-2; 7 bases are a match to TRBD1. Looked up from germline, CDR1 is KGHSH and CDR2 is LQKENI. The CDR3 has 14 residues. J gave up 4 bases and V 3 bases, and 5 bases lay outside the gene matches. In DNA form, the CDR3 reads TGTGCCAGCTCACCCGGACAGGATCTCTATGGCTACACCTTC. Translated: CASSPGQDLYGYTF. The full variable domain, completed using reference TRBV18 and TRBJ1-2, is NAGVMQNPRHLVRRRGQEARLRCSPMKGHSHVYWYRQLPEEGLKFMVYLQKENIIDESGMPKERFSAEFPKEGPSILRIQQVVRGDSAAYFCASSPGQDLYGYTFGSGTRLTVV.

The chain employs TRBV2 and TRBJ1-5, with 7 bases identical to TRBD1. CDR3 size: 15 residues. J gave up 2 bases and V 6 bases, and 7 bases lay outside the gene matches. From germline, CDR1 is SNHLY and CDR2 FYNNEI. DNA for the CDR3: TGTGCCAGCAGCTCGACAGGGAGTCGCAATCAGCCCCAGCATTTT. Protein: CASSSTGSRNQPQHF.

The table lists this clone with a few counts. The chain uses TRBV5-6 and TRBJ2-5; 8 bases match TRBD1. The CDR3 sequence is 13 residues long. The trim removed 3 bases at V and 5 bases at J, leaving 3 bases unmatched. The germline CDR1 and CDR2 sequences are SGHDT and YYEEEE. This CDR3 is CASSSTGVETQYF. The CDR3 coding sequence is TGTGCCAGCAGCTCGACAGGGGTCGAGACCCAGTACTTC.

This clone was seen a handful of times. The chain couples TRBV27 to TRBJ1-2; 9 bases line up with TRBD1. The CDR3 has 14 amino acids. With V trimmed by 4 bases and J by 8 bases, 8 bases remained unmatched. Germline values: CDR1 MNHEY, CDR2 SMNVEV (reference sequence). The CDR3 is CASSSSGTGNGYTF. Written as DNA, the CDR3 is TGTGCCAGCAGTTCGTCCGGGACAGGGAACGGCTACACCTTC.

The rearrangement uses TRBV2 and TRBJ2-5, with D unclear. This CDR3 has 11 amino acids. Germline CDR1 SNHLY, CDR2 FYNNEI. The ends were cut back, 8 bases at V and 5 bases at J, with 9 bases in the middle. CDR3 amino acids: CASPFRETQYF. The CDR3 coding sequence is TGTGCCAGCCCCTTCCGGGAGACCCAGTACTTC.

This clone has a handful of counts. The chain uses TRBV27 and TRBJ2-1; weak D call: TRBD2 (8 bases). Trimming removed 4 bases from V and 8 bases from J, with 18 bases in between. The CDR3 totals 15 residues. Germline V gene sequence: CDR1 MNHEY, CDR2 SMNVEV (reference sequence). The CDR3 sequence is CASSSLGRGRDEQFF. CDR3 nucleotides: TGTGCCAGCAGTTCTCTCGGGAGGGGGCGCGATGAGCAGTTCTTC.

The V gene is TRBV5-1, the J gene TRBJ2-5; D unresolved. Trimming stripped 2 bases from V and 3 bases from J, with 11 bases between. This CDR3 comprises 14 residues. In germline, CDR1 is SGHRS, CDR2 YFSETQ. The CDR3 loop is CASSFNQAKETQYF. CDR3 sequence (DNA): TGCGCCAGCAGCTTTAACCAGGCGAAAGAGACCCAGTACTTC.

This clone showed up just a few times. The genes are TRBV30 and TRBJ2-3, with TRBD2 identical over 10 bases. The CDR3 is 13 amino acids. Per the germline V gene, CDR1 is GTSNPN and CDR2 is SVGIG (reference sequence). V lost 2 bases and J lost 5; bases outside the gene matches: 1. The CDR3 here is CAWSRTSGDTQYF. The CDR3 DNA reads TGTGCCTGGAGTCGGACTAGCGGAGATACGCAGTATTTT.

The CDR3 loop reads CASCASFDYGYTF. CDR3 DNA sequence: TGTGCCAGCTGCGCTTCATTTGACTATGGCTACACCTTC. J is TRBJ1-2 and V is TRBV28, with no clear D. Trimming stripped 8 bases from V and 3 bases from J, with 13 bases between. Per germline, CDR1 MDHEN and CDR2 SYDVKM. The CDR3 totals 13 residues.

This clone was detected many times. The V call is TRBV20-1, the J call TRBJ2-7; D is unresolved. V dropped 3 bases and J dropped 0 bases, with 3 bases sitting between them. CDR3 length: 11 amino acids. Germline lookup yields CDR1 DFQATT and CDR2 SNEGSKA (reference sequence). CDR3 in DNA: TGCAGTGCTAGGCGCTCCTACGAGCAGTACTTC. Translating gives CSARRSYEQYF.